The 31 T cell receptor beta chains below were found in one sample sequenced in a study of CD8+ T cells in alopecia areata. Noted treatment: oral pan-JAK inhibitor, 5-10 mg twice daily. Sequencing used cDNA as its template, made by extracting RNA and reverse transcribing it. Clones were sequenced by immunoSEQ multiplex PCR, and TCRdb holds only the in-frame ones, with some missing. The table lists 60,000 to 85,000 clones, approximately 29% of them singletons. The sequencing here drew on CD8+ T cells sorted from blood, taken at week 4, from a patient treated with tofacitinib. The receptors derive from a human donor with alopecia areata.

The rearrangement links TRBV6-6 to TRBJ1-1, with TRBD1 matching 7 bases. Germline V gene lookup returns CDR1 MNHNY and CDR2 SVGAGI (reference sequence). CDR3 length: 15 residues. J gave up 0 bases and V 8 bases, and 9 bases lay outside the gene matches. The CDR3: CASAPAGGVNTEAFF. Here the CDR3 DNA reads TGTGCCAGCGCCCCGGCAGGGGGGGTGAACACTGAAGCTTTCTTT.

The V gene is TRBV29-1, the J gene TRBJ2-5; 11 bases agree with TRBD2. This CDR3 is 16 amino acids long. J was trimmed by 4 bases and V by 6 bases; bases with no gene match: 13. Germline V gene data show CDR1 as SQVTM and CDR2 as ANQGSEA. The CDR3 nucleotides read TGCAGCGTCGAGGGCCTAGCGGGAGGTCCGGGAGAGACCCAGTACTTC. As protein: CSVEGLAGGPGETQYF.

V and J are TRBV7-3 and TRBJ2-5; D ambiguous. Trimming cost V 11 bases and J 4 bases, with 23 bases left between them. This CDR3 has 15 residues. CDR1 is SGHTA and CDR2 is FQGTGA in the germline V gene. The CDR3 DNA is TGTGCCCGCGACCCGTCGTCCTGGGTAGGAGAGACCCAGTACTTC. It encodes CARDPSSWVGETQYF.

V is TRBV7-9 and J is TRBJ1-4; weak D call: TRBD1 (6 bases). CDR3 length equals 14 residues. The V end lost 6 bases, the J end lost 6 bases, and 14 bases lay between the germline ends. Germline-derived CDR1 and CDR2 are SEHNR and FQNEAQ (reference sequence). CDR3 protein: CASRKGGLDEKLFF. CDR3 sequence (DNA): TGTGCCAGCAGGAAGGGGGGGCTCGATGAAAAACTGTTTTTT.

The chain employs TRBV28 and TRBJ2-5, with D possibly matching TRBD2 (5 bases). V shed 2 bases and J shed 4 bases, with 11 bases lying between them. Germline assignment: CDR1 MDHEN and CDR2 SYDVKM. The length of the CDR3 is 14 residues. CDR3 nucleotide sequence: TGTGCCAGCAGTTTAAGTTCCGGGGTAGAGACCCAGTACTTC. It translates to CASSLSSGVETQYF.

This chain uses TRBV29-1 with TRBJ2-1, with TRBD2 matching over 14 bases. With 7 bases clipped from V and 6 bases from J, the junction kept 5 bases outside the gene matches. This CDR3 is 14 amino acids long. Germline-derived CDR1 and CDR2 are SQVTM and ANQGSEA. CDR3 sequence reads: CSAEGLAGVNEQFF. The DNA of the CDR3 is TGCAGCGCTGAGGGACTAGCGGGAGTCAATGAGCAGTTCTTC.

Here the CDR3 reads CSVVGLASVNEQFF. The CDR3 bases are TGCAGCGTAGTAGGACTAGCGAGTGTCAATGAGCAGTTCTTC. The V call is TRBV29-1, the J call TRBJ2-1, with 9 bases matching TRBD2. Germline V lookup: CDR1 SQVTM, CDR2 ANQGSEA. The CDR3 sequence is 14 residues long. With V trimmed by 6 bases and J by 6 bases, 9 bases remained unmatched.

This clone was observed many times. The J gene is TRBJ2-1, the V gene TRBV27; D gene uncertain. V lost 8 bases to trimming and J lost 8 bases, with 4 bases between them. Germline V gene sequence: CDR1 MNHEY, CDR2 SMNVEV (reference sequence). The CDR3 spans 9 residues. CDR3 residues: CASGYEQFF. CDR3 nucleotides: TGTGCCAGCGGATATGAGCAGTTCTTC.

This clone has only a few counts. This rearrangement joins TRBV4-3 to TRBJ2-7; 9 bases match TRBD1. With 4 bases clipped from V and 6 bases from J, the junction kept 13 bases outside the gene matches. Germline CDR1 reads LGHNA; CDR2 reads YSLEER. There are 16 residues in the CDR3. CDR3 coding DNA: TGCGCCAGCAGCCGGACAGGGGCCCCAGAAGATATCGAGCAGTACTTC. Translating it yields CASSRTGAPEDIEQYF.

The chain employs TRBV29-1 and TRBJ2-7, with unresolved D. The CDR3 is 14 amino acids. Germline lookup yields CDR1 SQVTM and CDR2 ANQGSEA. The V end was cut by 0 bases, the J end by 2 bases, with 11 bases between. The chain's CDR3 is CSVEDVNHPYEQYF. In DNA, the CDR3 is TGCAGCGTTGAAGATGTTAATCACCCCTACGAGCAGTACTTC.

This clone was observed a handful of times. The chain links TRBV27 to TRBJ2-5; the match to TRBD2 covers 15 bases. Germline V CDR1 and CDR2: MNHEY, SMNVEV (reference sequence). The CDR3 length is 14 residues. Unmatched junction bases numbered 5, after V lost 5 bases and J lost 10 bases. The CDR3 here is CASSTGTSGRFQYF. In nucleotides, the CDR3 is TGTGCCAGCAGTACGGGGACTAGCGGGAGGTTCCAGTACTTC.

The chain couples TRBV11-2 to TRBJ1-2; no firm D call. The germline gives CDR1 SGHAT, CDR2 FQNNGV. V was cut by 0 bases and J by 5 bases, with 4 bases left in between. This CDR3 region has 12 residues. CDR3 bases: TGTGCCAGCAGCTTAGACGGTTATGGCTACACCTTC. This gives the protein CASSLDGYGYTF. The full variable domain, in which reference TRBV11-2 and TRBJ1-2 provide the parts outside the CDR3, is EAGVAQSPRYKIIEKRQSVAFWCNPISGHATLYWYQQILGQGPKLLIQFQNNGVVDDSQLPKDRFSAERLKGVDSTLKIQPAKLEDSAVYLCASSLDGYGYTFGSGTRLTVV.

This clone was counted only a few times. A read error likely explains this, since a far larger clone differs by one base. Other DNA variants within this sample encode the same CDR3. The V call is TRBV9, the J call TRBJ1-1; maybe TRBD1 (5 bases). The CDR3 contains 12 residues. The germline gives CDR1 SGDLS, CDR2 YYNGEE. The germline V and J ends were trimmed by 4 bases and 4 bases, with 8 bases remaining between them. CDR3 bases: TGTGCCAGCAGCTTCGGGACCACTGAAGCTTTCTTT. Its translation: CASSFGTTEAFF.

This clone appeared many times. The V and J genes are TRBV6-5 and TRBJ2-2, with TRBD1 identical over 7 bases. Germline values: CDR1 MNHEY, CDR2 SVGAGI. The junction had 5 bases not matched to a gene; V was cut back by 6 bases and J by 7 bases. The CDR3 runs to 13 residues. The CDR3 region is CASSSTGFGELFF. CDR3 coding DNA: TGTGCCAGCAGCTCGACAGGGTTCGGGGAGCTGTTTTTT.

This clone was counted between two and nine times. The V and J genes are TRBV29-1 and TRBJ1-1, with D perhaps matching TRBD1 (6 bases). CDR3 length equals 14 residues. Germline assignment: CDR1 SQVTM and CDR2 ANQGSEA. Trimming cost V 0 bases and J 1 base, with 9 bases left between them. This CDR3 is CSVEDGGENTEAFF. The DNA for the CDR3 is TGCAGCGTTGAAGATGGGGGCGAGAACACTGAAGCTTTCTTT. Variable domain in full (rest from reference TRBV29-1 and TRBJ1-1): SAVISQKPSRDICQRGTSLTIQCQVDSQVTMMFWYRQQPGQSLTLIATANQGSEATYESGFVIDKFPISRPNLTFSTLTVSNMSPEDSSIYLCSVEDGGENTEAFFGQGTRLTVV.

This clone turned up a few times. The chain employs TRBV7-2 and TRBJ2-7; 8 nucleotides match TRBD1. Looked up from germline, CDR1 is SGHTA and CDR2 is FQGNSA. CDR3 length: 16 residues. Trimming took 1 base from V and 1 from J; bases not matched to a gene: 6. The CDR3 nucleotides are TGTGCCAGCAGCTTAGAACGGACAGGGATATCCTACGAGCAGTACTTC. Amino acids: CASSLERTGISYEQYF.

The chain joins TRBV29-1 to TRBJ2-7, with D hard to call. The V gene lost 4 bases and the J gene lost 4 bases, with 11 bases spanning the gap. This CDR3 contains 12 residues. The V gene's germline CDR1 is SQVTM and CDR2 ANQGSEA. DNA for the CDR3: TGCAGCGTTGTTGAGCAGCAGTACGAGCAGTACTTC. Amino acid sequence: CSVVEQQYEQYF.

This clone was detected only a few times. The chain has TRBV18 and TRBJ2-7; 8 nucleotides match TRBD1. CDR1 and CDR2 (germline): KGHSH, LQKENI. V lost 6 bases and J lost 2; bases outside the gene matches: 15. CDR3 length: 17 amino acids. For the CDR3, the DNA is TGTGCCAGCTCCCTTCTGCGCCCTGGACAGGGTACCTACGAGCAGTACTTC. It encodes CASSLLRPGQGTYEQYF.

The V gene is TRBV29-1, the J gene TRBJ2-6; D unresolved. There are 17 residues in the CDR3. V lost 6 bases to trimming and J lost 2 bases, with 20 bases between them. Germline assignment: CDR1 SQVTM and CDR2 ANQGSEA. The chain's CDR3 is CSVFQDGDLPGANVLTF. CDR3 sequence (DNA): TGCAGCGTCTTCCAAGATGGGGATCTGCCTGGGGCCAACGTCCTGACTTTC.

The chain employs TRBV29-1 and TRBJ2-3; the D is unclear. Germline CDR1 and CDR2: SQVTM and ANQGSEA. CDR3 length equals 15 residues. V was shortened by 1 base and J by 1 base, with 12 bases between the two germline ends. CDR3 sequence reads: CSVEGSQDRTDTQYF. The DNA for the CDR3 is TGCAGCGTTGAAGGGTCCCAGGACCGCACAGATACGCAGTATTTT.

This clone turned up a few times. Other nucleotide sequences from this sample produce the same CDR3. V is TRBV29-1 and J is TRBJ2-7; 8 positions agree with TRBD1. Germline assignment: CDR1 SQVTM and CDR2 ANQGSEA. The CDR3 is 11 residues long. V lost 6 bases to trimming and J lost 6 bases; unmatched junction nucleotides: 4. The CDR3 bases are TGCAGCGTAGTGACAGGGGTCGAGCAGTACTTC. Its translation is CSVVTGVEQYF.

A few counts support this clone. The V call is TRBV20-1, the J call TRBJ2-5; D uncertain. Trimming cost V 4 bases and J 7 bases, with 4 bases left between them. The germline V gene encodes CDR1 DFQATT and CDR2 SNEGSKA (reference sequence). The CDR3 covers 9 residues. In DNA, the CDR3 is TGCAGTGCTATGGGGACCCAGTACTTC. Translated: CSAMGTQYF.

This clone has only a few counts. The chain couples TRBV25-1 to TRBJ1-5, with TRBD1 matching 8 bases. Germline V gene sequence: CDR1 MGHDK, CDR2 SYGVNS. Trimming removed 1 base from V and 1 base from J; junction bases left unmatched: 6. The CDR3 runs to 17 residues. The CDR3 nucleotides read TGTGCCAGCAGTGAATGCCAGGGGGCGAACAGCAATCAGCCCCAGCATTTT. It translates to CASSECQGANSNQPQHF.

This clone was seen only a few times. The chain employs TRBV29-1 and TRBJ2-7, with D uncertain. Germline CDR1 is SQVTM and CDR2 is ANQGSEA. This CDR3 is 12 amino acids long. Deletions cut 5 bases from V and 1 base from J, with 9 bases between. CDR3 amino acids: CSVWTESYEQYF. CDR3 coding DNA: TGCAGCGTTTGGACGGAGTCCTACGAGCAGTACTTC.

The chain couples TRBV7-9 to TRBJ2-7; 8 bases match TRBD1. The CDR3 contains 15 residues. Germline V gives CDR1 SEHNR, CDR2 FQNEAQ (reference sequence). V was clipped by 3 bases and J by 7 bases; unmatched bases: 11. Here the CDR3 reads CASSLRVQGAEEQYF. CDR3 DNA sequence: TGTGCCAGCAGCTTGAGGGTTCAGGGGGCGGAGGAGCAGTACTTC.

This clone turned up a few times. This chain joins TRBV9 and TRBJ2-7; TRBD1 matches at 8 bases. Germline loops: CDR1 SGDLS, CDR2 YYNGEE. The CDR3 has 14 amino acids. V dropped 4 bases and J dropped 3; count of bases not matched to a gene: 6. The CDR3 region is CASSPSTGDYEQYF. The CDR3 DNA follows: TGTGCCAGCAGCCCCTCGACAGGGGACTACGAGCAGTACTTC.

This clone came up a few times. The CDR3 nucleotides read TGTGCCAGCAGCCGCAGAGGACTAGCGGGAGTTACTAGCACAGATACGCAGTATTTT. As protein: CASSRRGLAGVTSTDTQYF. The J gene is TRBJ2-3, the V gene TRBV14, with TRBD2 matching over 13 bases. Germline CDR1 reads SGHDN; CDR2 reads FVKESK. The V and J ends lost 4 bases and 0 bases, in that order; junction bases with no gene match: 10. CDR3 length: 19 amino acids.

This rearrangement joins TRBV30 to TRBJ2-7; D might be TRBD1 (5 bases). Looked up from germline, CDR1 is GTSNPN and CDR2 is SVGIG (reference sequence). The CDR3 has 13 amino acids. In DNA, the CDR3 is TGTTCATTAGAGGACACCCACTCCTACGAGCAGTACTTC. Translation gives CSLEDTHSYEQYF.

The chain joins TRBV29-1 to TRBJ1-2; no reliable D call. The CDR3 extends over 11 amino acids. Germline-derived CDR1 and CDR2 are SQVTM and ANQGSEA. Trimming cost V 6 bases and J 6 bases, with 11 bases left between them. This CDR3 is CSVTDEDGYTF. In nucleotides, the CDR3 is TGCAGCGTAACTGATGAGGATGGCTACACCTTC.

V is TRBV7-9 and J is TRBJ1-2; D not resolved. The V and J ends lost 4 bases and 4 bases respectively, with 10 bases between them. The CDR3 is 13 residues long. CDR1 and CDR2 (germline): SEHNR, FQNEAQ (reference sequence). DNA for the CDR3: TGTGCCAGCAGCTCGGCCAGCGCCTATGGCTACACCTTC. Its translation: CASSSASAYGYTF.

The chain carries TRBV29-1 and TRBJ2-1; TRBD2 matches 9 bases. J was trimmed by 9 bases and V by 3 bases; bases with no gene match: 6. Per the germline V gene, CDR1 is SQVTM and CDR2 is ANQGSEA. The CDR3 runs to 13 residues. CDR3 sequence reads: CSVEGGRDREQFF. The CDR3 DNA reads as TGCAGCGTTGAGGGCGGGAGGGATCGTGAGCAGTTCTTC.